These 5 T cell receptor beta chains were sequenced from one sample in a study of memory CD4+ T cells and cytomegalovirus serostatus. The assay was immunoSEQ multiplex PCR, and TCRdb's table has in-frame clones only and misses some. Altogether about 38,000 clones are present, around 79% being singletons, with the ten largest covering approximately 5.7%. Single viable CD3+CD4+CD8-CD45RO+ cells were sorted as the memory CD4+ T cells. Sample: memory CD4+ T cells from blood. These receptors were collected from an adult in good health and CMV-seropositive.

This clone was counted once. The J gene is TRBJ2-5, the V gene TRBV2; the D is unclear. Germline V CDR1 and CDR2: SNHLY, FYNNEI. Trimming cost V 1 base and J 6 bases, with 12 bases left between them. CDR3 length: 14 amino acids. The CDR3 region has the DNA TGTGCCAGCAGTGAAGGGGTCTCCAGGAAGACCCAGTACTTC. This sequence encodes CASSEGVSRKTQYF.

The rearrangement joins TRBV9 to TRBJ1-2, with D maybe TRBD1 (5 bases). CDR3 length: 16 residues. The germline V and J ends were trimmed by 4 bases and 4 bases, with 20 bases remaining between them. CDR1 SGDLS and CDR2 YYNGEE come from the germline V gene. CDR3: CASSSQSGGAGYGYTF. CDR3 coding DNA: TGTGCCAGCAGCTCACAAAGCGGAGGGGCAGGCTATGGCTACACCTTC.

CDR3 protein: CASSQNYGDRGQETQYF. The DNA for the CDR3 is TGCGCCAGCAGCCAGAACTACGGGGACAGGGGCCAAGAGACCCAGTACTTC. The chain employs TRBV4-3 and TRBJ2-5; 10 nucleotides match TRBD1. The CDR3 has 17 residues. In germline, CDR1 is LGHNA, CDR2 YSLEER. With V trimmed by 3 bases and J by 1 base, 8 bases remained unmatched.

The rearrangement uses TRBV10-1 and TRBJ2-1; TRBD2 agrees at 11 bases. Germline trimming cut 7 bases from V and 10 bases from J; bases unmatched to any gene: 9. This CDR3 is 14 amino acids long. Germline assignment: CDR1 WNHNN and CDR2 SYGVQD (reference sequence). The CDR3 loop is CASTSGRLPWEQFF. CDR3 in DNA: TGCGCCAGCACTAGCGGGAGGCTTCCCTGGGAGCAGTTCTTC.

This sequence joins TRBV7-8 and TRBJ2-7; TRBD2 is a possible D gene (6 bases). This CDR3 spans 12 amino acids. The V gene's germline CDR1 is SGHVS and CDR2 FQNEAQ. Trimming left V 11 bases short and J 1 base short, with 12 bases between. CDR3 nucleotides: TGTGCCTGTCAGCGGGCTTCCTACGAGCAGTACTTC. Its protein is CACQRASYEQYF.